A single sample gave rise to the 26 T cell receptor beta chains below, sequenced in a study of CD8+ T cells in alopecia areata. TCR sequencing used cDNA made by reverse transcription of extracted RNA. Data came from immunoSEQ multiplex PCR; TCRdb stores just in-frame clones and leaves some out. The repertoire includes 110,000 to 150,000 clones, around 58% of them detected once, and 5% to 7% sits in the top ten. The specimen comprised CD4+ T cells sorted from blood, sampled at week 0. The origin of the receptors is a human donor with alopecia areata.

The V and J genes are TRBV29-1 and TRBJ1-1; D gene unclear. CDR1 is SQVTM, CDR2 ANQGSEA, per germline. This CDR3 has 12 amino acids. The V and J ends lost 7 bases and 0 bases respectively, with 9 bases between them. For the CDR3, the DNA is TGCAGCGCGAGAATTATGAACACTGAAGCTTTCTTT. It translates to CSARIMNTEAFF.

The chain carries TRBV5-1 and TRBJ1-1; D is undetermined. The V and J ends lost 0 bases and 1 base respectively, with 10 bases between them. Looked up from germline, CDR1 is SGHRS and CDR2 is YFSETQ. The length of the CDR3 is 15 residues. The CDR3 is CASSLELRGNTEAFF. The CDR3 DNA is TGCGCCAGCAGCTTGGAATTGCGGGGGAACACTGAAGCTTTCTTT.

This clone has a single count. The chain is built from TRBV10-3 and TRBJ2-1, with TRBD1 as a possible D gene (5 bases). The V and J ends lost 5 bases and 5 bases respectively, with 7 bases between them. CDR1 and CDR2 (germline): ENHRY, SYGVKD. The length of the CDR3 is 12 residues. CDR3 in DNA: TGTGCCATCAGTCGGACAAACAATGAGCAGTTCTTC. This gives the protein CAISRTNNEQFF.

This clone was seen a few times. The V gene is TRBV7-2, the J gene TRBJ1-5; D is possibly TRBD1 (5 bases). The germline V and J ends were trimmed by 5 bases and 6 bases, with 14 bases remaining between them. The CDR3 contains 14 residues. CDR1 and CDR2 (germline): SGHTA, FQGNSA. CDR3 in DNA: TGTGCCAGCAGCACACCAGGGAATCGTCAGCCCCAGCATTTT. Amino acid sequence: CASSTPGNRQPQHF.

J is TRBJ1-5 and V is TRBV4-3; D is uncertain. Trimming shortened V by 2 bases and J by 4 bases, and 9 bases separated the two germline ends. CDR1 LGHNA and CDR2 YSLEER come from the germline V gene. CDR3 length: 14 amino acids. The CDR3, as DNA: TGCGCCAGCAGCCAAAATATAGGGAATCAGCCCCAGCATTTT. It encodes CASSQNIGNQPQHF.

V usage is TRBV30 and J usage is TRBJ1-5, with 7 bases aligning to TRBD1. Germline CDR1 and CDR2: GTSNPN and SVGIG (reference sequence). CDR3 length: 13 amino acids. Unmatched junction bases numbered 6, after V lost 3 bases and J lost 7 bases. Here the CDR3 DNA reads TGTGCCTGGAGCGCTCTACAGGGGCAGCCCCAGCATTTT. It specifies CAWSALQGQPQHF.

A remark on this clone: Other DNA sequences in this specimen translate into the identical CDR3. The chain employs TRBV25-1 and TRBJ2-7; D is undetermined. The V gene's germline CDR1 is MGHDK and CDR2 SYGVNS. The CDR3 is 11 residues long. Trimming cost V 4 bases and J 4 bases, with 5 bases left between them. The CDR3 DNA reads TGTGCCAGCAGTGGGGGTTACGAGCAGTACTTC. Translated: CASSGGYEQYF.

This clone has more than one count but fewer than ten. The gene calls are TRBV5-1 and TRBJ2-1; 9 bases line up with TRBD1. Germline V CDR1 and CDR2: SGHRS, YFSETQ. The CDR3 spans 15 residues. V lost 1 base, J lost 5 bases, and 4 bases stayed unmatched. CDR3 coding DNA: TGCGCCAGCAGCTTGCAGGGACAGGGCAACAATGAGCAGTTCTTC. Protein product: CASSLQGQGNNEQFF.

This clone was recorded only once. DNA for the CDR3: TGTGCCACCCTAGAAAGATTGGGGAACACTGAAGCTTTCTTT. Translated: CATLERLGNTEAFF. This rearrangement joins TRBV6-1 to TRBJ1-1; D is ambiguous. This CDR3 comprises 14 residues. V lost 10 bases and J 1 base, leaving 16 bases between the germline ends. Germline V gives CDR1 MNHNS, CDR2 SASEGT.

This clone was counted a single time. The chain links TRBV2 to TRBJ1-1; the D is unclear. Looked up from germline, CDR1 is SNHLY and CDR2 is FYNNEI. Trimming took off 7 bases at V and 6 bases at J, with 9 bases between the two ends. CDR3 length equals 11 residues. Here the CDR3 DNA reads TGTGCCAGCACAGAAGTCCCTGAAGCTTTCTTT. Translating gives CASTEVPEAFF.

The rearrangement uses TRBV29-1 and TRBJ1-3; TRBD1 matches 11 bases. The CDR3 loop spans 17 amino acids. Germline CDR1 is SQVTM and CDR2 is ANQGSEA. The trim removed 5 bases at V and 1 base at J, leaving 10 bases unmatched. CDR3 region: CSVRTGGIQGSGNTIYF. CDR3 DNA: TGCAGCGTTCGGACAGGGGGCATCCAAGGATCTGGAAACACCATATATTTT.

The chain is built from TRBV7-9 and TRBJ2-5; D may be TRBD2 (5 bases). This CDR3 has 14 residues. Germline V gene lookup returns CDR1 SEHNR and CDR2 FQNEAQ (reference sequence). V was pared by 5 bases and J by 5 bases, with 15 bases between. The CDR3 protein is CASSPSTGSETQYF. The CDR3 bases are TGTGCCAGCAGCCCCTCCACGGGGTCGGAGACCCAGTACTTC.

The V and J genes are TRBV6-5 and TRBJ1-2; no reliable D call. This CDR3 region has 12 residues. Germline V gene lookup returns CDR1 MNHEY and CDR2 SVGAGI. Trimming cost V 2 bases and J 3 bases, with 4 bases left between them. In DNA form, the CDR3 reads TGTGCCAGCAGTTACACAGACTATGGCTACACCTTC. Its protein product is CASSYTDYGYTF.

The CDR3 DNA is TGTGCCTGGGGACAGAACTCTGGAAACACCATATATTTT. Translating it yields CAWGQNSGNTIYF. The chain carries TRBV30 and TRBJ1-3, with D tentatively TRBD1 (6 bases). The CDR3 has 13 amino acids. Per germline, CDR1 GTSNPN and CDR2 SVGIG (reference sequence). Trimming removed 5 bases from V and 0 bases from J, with 8 bases in between.

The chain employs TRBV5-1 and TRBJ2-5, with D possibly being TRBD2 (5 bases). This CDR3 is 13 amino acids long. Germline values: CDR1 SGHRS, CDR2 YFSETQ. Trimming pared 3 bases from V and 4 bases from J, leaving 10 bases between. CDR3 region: CASSSAGGETQYF. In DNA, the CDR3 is TGCGCCAGCAGCTCGGCGGGTGGAGAGACCCAGTACTTC.

The CDR3 region has the DNA TGTGCCAGCAGTGAATCGGGCTCTTGGGGCGAGCAGTACTTC. It specifies CASSESGSWGEQYF. The chain links TRBV25-1 to TRBJ2-7; unclear D gene. The CDR3 has 14 amino acids. Germline CDR1 MGHDK, CDR2 SYGVNS. Trimming cost V 1 base and J 6 bases, with 13 bases left between them.

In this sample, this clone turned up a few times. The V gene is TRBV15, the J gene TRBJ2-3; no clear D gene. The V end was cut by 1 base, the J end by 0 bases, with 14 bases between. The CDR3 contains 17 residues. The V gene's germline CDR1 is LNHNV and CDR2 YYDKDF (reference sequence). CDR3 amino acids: CATSRGSGGSSTDTQYF. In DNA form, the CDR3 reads TGTGCCACCAGCAGAGGGTCTGGCGGCTCTAGCACAGATACGCAGTATTTT.

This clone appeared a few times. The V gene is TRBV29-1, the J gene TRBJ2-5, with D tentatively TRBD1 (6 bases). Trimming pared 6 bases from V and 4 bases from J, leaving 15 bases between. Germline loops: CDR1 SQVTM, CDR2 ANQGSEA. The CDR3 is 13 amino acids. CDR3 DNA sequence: TGCAGCGTAACACGACAGGAAGCAGAGACCCAGTACTTC. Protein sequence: CSVTRQEAETQYF.

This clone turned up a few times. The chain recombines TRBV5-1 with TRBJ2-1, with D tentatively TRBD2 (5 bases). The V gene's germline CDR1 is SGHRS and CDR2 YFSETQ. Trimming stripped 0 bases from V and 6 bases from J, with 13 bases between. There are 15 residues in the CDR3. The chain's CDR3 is CASSLGQVAGNEQFF. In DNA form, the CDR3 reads TGCGCCAGCAGCTTGGGTCAGGTGGCGGGCAATGAGCAGTTCTTC.

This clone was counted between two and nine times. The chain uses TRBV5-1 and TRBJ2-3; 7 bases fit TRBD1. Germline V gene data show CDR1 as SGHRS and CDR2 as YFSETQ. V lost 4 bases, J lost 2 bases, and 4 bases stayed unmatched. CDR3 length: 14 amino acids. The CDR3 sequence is CASSPGTATDTQYF. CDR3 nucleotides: TGCGCCAGCAGCCCCGGGACAGCCACAGATACGCAGTATTTT.

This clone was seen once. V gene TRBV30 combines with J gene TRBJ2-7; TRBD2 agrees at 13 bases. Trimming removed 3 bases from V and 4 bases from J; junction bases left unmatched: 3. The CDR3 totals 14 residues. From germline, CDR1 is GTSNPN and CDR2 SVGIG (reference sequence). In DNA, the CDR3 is TGTGCCTGGAGCCTGGGACTAGCGGGATACGAGCAGTACTTC. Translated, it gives CAWSLGLAGYEQYF.

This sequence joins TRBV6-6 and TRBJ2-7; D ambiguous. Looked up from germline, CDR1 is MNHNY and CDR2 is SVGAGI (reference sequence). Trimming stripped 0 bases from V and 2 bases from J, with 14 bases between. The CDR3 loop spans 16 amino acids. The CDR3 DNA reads TGTGCCAGCAGTTACTCGTCGATCGGAGTCACCTACGAGCAGTACTTC. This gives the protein CASSYSSIGVTYEQYF.

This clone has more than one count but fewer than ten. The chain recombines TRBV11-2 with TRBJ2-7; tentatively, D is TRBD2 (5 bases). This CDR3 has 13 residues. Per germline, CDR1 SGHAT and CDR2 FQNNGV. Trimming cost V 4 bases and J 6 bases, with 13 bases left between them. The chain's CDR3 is CASSSRGGFEQYF. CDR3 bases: TGTGCCAGCAGCTCCCGGGGTGGCTTCGAGCAGTACTTC. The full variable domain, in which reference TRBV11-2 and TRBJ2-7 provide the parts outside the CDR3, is EAGVAQSPRYKIIEKRQSVAFWCNPISGHATLYWYQQILGQGPKLLIQFQNNGVVDDSQLPKDRFSAERLKGVDSTLKIQPAKLEDSAVYLCASSSRGGFEQYFGPGTRLTVT.

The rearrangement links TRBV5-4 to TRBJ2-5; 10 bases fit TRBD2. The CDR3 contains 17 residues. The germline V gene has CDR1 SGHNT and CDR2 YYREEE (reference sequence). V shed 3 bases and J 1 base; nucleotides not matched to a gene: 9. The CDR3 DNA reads TGTGCCAGCAGCTCCCGCGGGGCTAGCGGGGGCCAAGAGACCCAGTACTTC. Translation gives CASSSRGASGGQETQYF.

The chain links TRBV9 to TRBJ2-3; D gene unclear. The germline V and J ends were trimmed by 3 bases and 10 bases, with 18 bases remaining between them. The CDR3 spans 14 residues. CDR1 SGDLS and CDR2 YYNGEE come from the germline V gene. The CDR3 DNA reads TGTGCCAGCAGCGCAATATCCGGCAGGTTCGCGCAGTATTTT. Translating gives CASSAISGRFAQYF.

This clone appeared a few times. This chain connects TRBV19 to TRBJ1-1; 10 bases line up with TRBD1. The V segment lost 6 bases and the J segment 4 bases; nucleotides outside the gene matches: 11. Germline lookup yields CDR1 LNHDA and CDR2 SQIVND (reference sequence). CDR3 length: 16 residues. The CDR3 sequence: CASSRDRGAWGTEAFF. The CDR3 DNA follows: TGTGCCAGTAGCCGGGACAGGGGCGCCTGGGGCACTGAAGCTTTCTTT.